This entry lists 16 T cell receptor beta chains sequenced from one sample in a study of blood T cells in healthy people across ages. It was with a sample-barcoded 5' primer and a J-beta primer mix that a second PCR of about 6 to 12 cycles was run. TCRdb analysed the 5' RACE reads with MiXCR anew, one entry per CDR3 protein. The table lists over 1.5 million distinct CDR3 sequences, roughly 49% of them singletons. Specimen: blood. Receptors were obtained from a middle-aged woman in good health.

This clonotype has a single count. V gene TRBV20-1 combines with J gene TRBJ1-1, with D possibly being TRBD1 (5 bases). CDR1 and CDR2 (germline): DFQATT, SNEGSKA (reference sequence). V lost 1 base and J 1 base, leaving 13 bases between the germline ends. This CDR3 contains 15 residues. CDR3 sequence reads: CSARGDRASNTEAFF. CDR3 nucleotides: TGCAGTGCTAGAGGGGACCGGGCTTCGAACACTGAAGCTTTCTTT.

The CDR3 region is CASSPARGNYEQYF. CDR3 sequence (DNA): TGCGCCAGCAGCCCTGCCCGGGGAAACTACGAGCAGTACTTC. The rearrangement joins TRBV4-3 to TRBJ2-7; the D gene is possibly TRBD2 (5 bases). V lost 4 bases and J lost 3, with 13 bases in between. The germline V gene encodes CDR1 LGHNA and CDR2 YSLEER. CDR3 size: 14 residues.

Note on this clonotype: Just one base apart from a much larger clone, this may be a read error. The rearrangement links TRBV6-1 to TRBJ2-1; 7 bases agree with TRBD2. The ends lost 4 bases at V and 3 bases at J; junction bases unmatched: 12. This CDR3 is 17 amino acids long. Germline V lookup: CDR1 MNHNS, CDR2 SASEGT. The CDR3 bases are TGTGCCAGCAGTGTGACACCGGGACGGGGGGACTACAATGAGCAGTTCTTC. Its translation is CASSVTPGRGDYNEQFF.

The V gene is TRBV5-6, the J gene TRBJ2-2; no clear D. The CDR3 is made up of 15 amino acids. The germline V gene has CDR1 SGHDT and CDR2 YYEEEE. V gave up 2 bases and J gave up 4 bases, with 12 bases separating them. The CDR3 region has the DNA TGTGCCAGCAGCTTTAGGGATTGGAGCACCGGGGAGCTGTTTTTT. It codes for CASSFRDWSTGELFF.

This clonotype has more than one count but fewer than ten. The CDR3 region is CATSARTGETYGYTF. CDR3 coding DNA: TGTGCCACCAGCGCGCGGACAGGCGAAACCTATGGCTACACCTTC. The rearrangement uses TRBV15 and TRBJ1-2, with 7 bases aligning to TRBD1. CDR1 and CDR2 (germline): LNHNV, YYDKDF (reference sequence). The CDR3 runs 15 residues. J lost 4 bases, V lost 5 bases, and 10 bases had no gene match.

This clonotype has only a few counts. The J gene is TRBJ2-7, the V gene TRBV21-1; the D call of TRBD1 is as the table states it, not checked on the DNA. Gene TRBJ2-5 matches the end of the DNA better, so the J call may be wrong. TRBV21-1 is termed a pseudogene. The CDR3 totals 14 residues. CDR3 in DNA: TGTGCCAGCAGCAACATCCCGAGAGGAGAGACCCAGTACTTC. Translating it yields CASSNIPRGETQYF.

The CDR3 loop reads CASSHLGTQPGDQPQHF. CDR3 DNA sequence: TGTGCCAGCAGTCACCTGGGGACCCAACCGGGGGATCAGCCCCAGCATTTT. V and J are TRBV6-5 and TRBJ1-5, with a tentative D call TRBD1 (5 bases). Trimming removed 5 bases at V and 5 bases at J, with 22 bases between. Germline V gene sequence: CDR1 MNHEY, CDR2 SVGAGI. The CDR3 consists of 17 residues.

The chain is built from TRBV24-1 and TRBJ2-7, with TRBD2 identical over 10 bases. The DNA end is a closer match to TRBJ2-4, so the J assignment may be wrong. The CDR3 sequence is 18 residues long. Germline assignment: CDR1 KGHDR and CDR2 SFDVKD. CDR3 sequence (DNA): TGTGCCACCAGTGACCCTCTTGAGCGGGGGGGGCAAGAAAACATTCAGTACTTC. This gives the protein CATSDPLERGGQENIQYF.

This clonotype appeared a few times. This chain joins TRBV4-3 and TRBJ2-3; 11 bases map to TRBD2. Trimming at V came to 5 bases and at J to 5 bases, leaving 6 bases not matched to a gene. Germline lookup yields CDR1 LGHNA and CDR2 YSLEER. CDR3 size: 15 residues. The CDR3 loop reads CASSSGLAEGDTQYF. CDR3 DNA: TGCGCCAGCAGCTCGGGACTAGCGGAGGGAGATACGCAGTATTTT.

The chain joins TRBV29-1 to TRBJ1-4; no clear D gene. This CDR3 contains 15 residues. V lost 7 bases to trimming and J lost 5 bases, with 20 bases between them. Germline CDR1 and CDR2: SQVTM and ANQGSEA. CDR3: CSALLVSGGNEKLFF. In nucleotides, the CDR3 is TGCAGCGCCCTGCTGGTCTCCGGAGGGAATGAAAAACTGTTTTTT.

The V call is TRBV12-3 or TRBV12-4, the J call TRBJ1-5, with TRBD1 identical over 12 bases. The V gene end was trimmed by 8 bases and the J gene end by 4 bases; junction bases not matched to a gene: 9. CDR3 length equals 16 residues. The DNA for the CDR3 is TGTGCCAGCGCTTCCGGGACAGGGGGCCATAATCAGCCCCAGCATTTT. It is translated as CASASGTGGHNQPQHF.

V is TRBV20-1 and J is TRBJ2-3; TRBD1 matches at 9 bases. Germline CDR1 is DFQATT and CDR2 is SNEGSKA (reference sequence). The CDR3 covers 13 residues. J gave up 5 bases and V 6 bases, and 6 bases lay outside the gene matches. The CDR3 region has the DNA TGCAGTGCCCTACAGGGGGCCGAAGATACGCAGTATTTT. Translated, it gives CSALQGAEDTQYF.

The V and J genes are TRBV28 and TRBJ2-3; a weak D match, TRBD2 (5 bases). The V gene's germline CDR1 is MDHEN and CDR2 SYDVKM. V dropped 3 bases and J dropped 0 bases, with 10 bases sitting between them. The CDR3 length is 15 residues. CDR3 region: CASSFGRTSTDTQYF. The CDR3 DNA reads as TGTGCCAGCAGTTTTGGTCGGACTAGCACAGATACGCAGTATTTT.

The chain joins TRBV6-2 or TRBV6-3 to TRBJ2-1; 8 bases line up with TRBD2. V lost 6 bases, J lost 8 bases, and 12 bases stayed unmatched. Germline CDR1 is MNHEY and CDR2 is SVGEGT. This CDR3 has 15 amino acids. CDR3 sequence reads: CASSKQAGALDEQFF. The CDR3 bases are TGTGCCAGCAGCAAGCAAGCGGGGGCCCTCGATGAGCAGTTCTTC.

The chain carries TRBV7-2 and TRBJ2-1; D gene uncertain. Trimming left V 3 bases short and J 0 bases short, with 15 bases between. The germline V gene encodes CDR1 SGHTA and CDR2 FQGNSA. The CDR3 spans 17 residues. The CDR3 coding sequence is TGTGCCAGCAGCTTCGGACGGAGACCGAGCTCCTACAATGAGCAGTTCTTC. Residues: CASSFGRRPSSYNEQFF.

The V gene is TRBV4-3, the J gene TRBJ2-7; TRBD1 aligns across 12 bases. V shed 4 bases and J 2 bases; nucleotides not matched to a gene: 12. The CDR3 covers 18 residues. In germline, CDR1 is LGHNA, CDR2 YSLEER. CDR3 residues: CASSPNLSGQGATYEQYF. The CDR3 nucleotides are TGCGCCAGCAGCCCTAATTTGTCGGGACAGGGGGCCACCTACGAGCAGTACTTC.